This TCR beta chain was found in a study of control samples from healthy donors and cancer patients. Trimming left V 1 base short and J 0 bases short, with 6 bases between. CDR3 length equals 15 residues. Germline CDR1 reads LGHNA; CDR2 reads YSLEER. Profiled with immunoSEQ multiplex PCR; TCRdb holds only in-frame clones, not every one. Of around 150,000 clones detected, around 88% appear once; the ten largest clones hold about 1.7%. The origin of this receptor is a man between 18 and 35 years old in good health. The chain has TRBV4-3 and TRBJ1-4; D uncertain. The sequenced sample was blood. This CDR3 is CASSQVIATNEKLFF. DNA of the CDR3: TGCGCCAGCAGCCAAGTGATTGCAACTAATGAAAAACTGTTTTTT.